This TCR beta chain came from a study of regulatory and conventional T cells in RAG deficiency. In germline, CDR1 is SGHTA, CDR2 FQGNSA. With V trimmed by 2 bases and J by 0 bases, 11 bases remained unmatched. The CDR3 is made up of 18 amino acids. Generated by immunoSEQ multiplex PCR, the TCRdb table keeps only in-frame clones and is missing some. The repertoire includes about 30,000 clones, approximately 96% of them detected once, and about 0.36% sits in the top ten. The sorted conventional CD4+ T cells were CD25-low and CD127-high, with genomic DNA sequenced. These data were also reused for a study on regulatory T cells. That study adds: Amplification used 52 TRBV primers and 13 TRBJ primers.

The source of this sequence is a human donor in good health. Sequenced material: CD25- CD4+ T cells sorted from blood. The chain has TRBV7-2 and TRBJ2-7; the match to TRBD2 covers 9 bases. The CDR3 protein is CASSLIGAGGPSSYEQYF. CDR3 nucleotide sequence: TGTGCCAGCAGCTTAATAGGAGCGGGAGGACCGAGCTCCTACGAGCAGTACTTC.